This TCR beta chain was documented in a study of T cell repertoires in cytomegalovirus infection. Study summary: HLA-B-restricted CMV epitopes that are well studied were used alongside recently identified HLA-C-restricted ones. Public TCR beta signatures indicated both CMV infection and matching HLA type.

In its sample, this clonotype was seen a few times. The antigen is unknown. Notes on the study in general: Summed frequency of public TCR beta families distinguished CMV carriers with the relevant HLA. HLA-C-restricted CMV clonotypes gave the most frequent clonotype in two of eight donors.

In TCRdb, the reads were re-called with MiXCR into one record per CDR3 protein. The repertoire holds about 700,000 distinct CDR3 sequences, with roughly 36% as singletons. The receptor's source is a human donor in good health (CMV status not recorded). Some clones in this sample may be carry-over from other donors' samples. The material sequenced was cultured PBMCs, taken from culture after CMV antigen stimulation.

The CDR3 bases are TGTGCCAGCCGCGAGTCCTTCAACTGGTTCTTC. Its protein is CASRESFNWFF. This chain joins TRBV6-6 and TRBJ2-1; D is uncertain. The germline V gene has CDR1 MNHNY and CDR2 SVGAGI (reference sequence). V lost 8 bases, J lost 15 bases, and 17 bases lay in between. The CDR3 is 11 residues long.